The 24 T cell receptor beta chains presented below share a single source sample, sequenced in a study of CD4 T cells in relation to SARS-CoV-2 and coronaviruses. The method was immunoSEQ multiplex PCR; TCRdb's version includes in-frame clones alone and lacks a portion of them. The sample contains 15,000 to 25,000 clones, roughly four fifths of which appear only once. Their recognized antigens are unknown. CD4+ T cells from unexposed donors were obtained before the COVID-19 pandemic (2011-2018). After ten to eleven days of culture, CD4+ T cells were isolated. The source material was CD4+ T cells from PBMCs, cultured in vitro. The receptors derive from a human donor in good health.

The rearrangement links TRBV7-6 to TRBJ2-1; D gene uncertain. Germline CDR1 and CDR2: SGHVS and FNYEAQ. Trimming pared 5 bases from V and 6 bases from J, leaving 5 bases between. This CDR3 is built from 11 residues. This CDR3 is CASSLGNEQFF. CDR3 DNA sequence: TGTGCCAGCAGCCTGGGCAATGAGCAGTTCTTC.

The V and J genes are TRBV7-8 and TRBJ2-1; 12 nucleotides line up with TRBD1. The CDR3 is 15 amino acids. Germline assignment: CDR1 SGHVS and CDR2 FQNEAQ. J lost 8 bases, V lost 6 bases, and 8 bases had no gene match. The CDR3 coding sequence is TGTGCCAGCAGGGCCGGGACAGGGGGCTATTATGAGCAGTTCTTC. Amino acid sequence: CASRAGTGGYYEQFF.

This sequence joins TRBV6-5 and TRBJ1-1, with D possibly matching TRBD1 (5 bases). Germline lookup yields CDR1 MNHEY and CDR2 SVGAGI. Trimming removed 5 bases from V and 10 bases from J, with 23 bases in between. This CDR3 is built from 15 residues. The CDR3 sequence is CASSPTARGAPGAFF. CDR3 sequence (DNA): TGTGCCAGCAGTCCGACCGCGAGGGGTGCCCCGGGAGCTTTCTTT.

V gene TRBV12-2 combines with J gene TRBJ1-5. TRBV12-2 is designated a pseudogene. This CDR3 is 15 amino acids long. The CDR3 nucleotides read TGTGCAAGTCGCAGAAGGAGGATTGGCAATCAGCCCCAGCATTTT. The encoded protein is CASRRRRIGNQPQHF.

The chain combines TRBV6-6 with TRBJ2-1; TRBD1 aligns across 11 bases. The V segment lost 6 bases and the J segment 12 bases; nucleotides outside the gene matches: 10. The germline CDR1 and CDR2 sequences are MNHNY and SVGAGI (reference sequence). The CDR3 runs to 14 residues. This CDR3 reads CASRPGQGVPRQFF. The CDR3 nucleotides read TGTGCCAGCAGGCCGGGACAGGGGGTACCTAGGCAGTTCTTC.

This chain connects TRBV28 to TRBJ1-6, with D perhaps matching TRBD1 (5 bases). The V gene's germline CDR1 is MDHEN and CDR2 SYDVKM. Trimming pared 3 bases from V and 9 bases from J, leaving 18 bases between. This CDR3 is built from 16 residues. The CDR3 loop reads CASSFVGGIGGSPLHF. The CDR3 DNA is TGTGCCAGCAGTTTTGTGGGGGGAATTGGTGGTTCACCCCTCCACTTT.

The V gene is TRBV2, the J gene TRBJ2-7; the D call may be TRBD1 or TRBD2 (5 bases each). The CDR3 extends over 13 amino acids. Trimming left V 6 bases short and J 3 bases short, with 12 bases between. Per the germline V gene, CDR1 is SNHLY and CDR2 is FYNNEI. The CDR3 sequence: CASRGDGIYEQYF. The CDR3, as DNA: TGTGCCAGCAGGGGGGACGGTATCTACGAGCAGTACTTC.

The chain carries TRBV9 and TRBJ2-1; no clear D gene. Germline lookup yields CDR1 SGDLS and CDR2 YYNGEE. The length of the CDR3 is 17 residues. V lost 3 bases and J 0 bases, leaving 16 bases between the germline ends. CDR3 bases: TGTGCCAGCAGCGGGCCTAAGCACGATCGCTCCTACAATGAGCAGTTCTTC. Translated: CASSGPKHDRSYNEQFF.

This sequence joins TRBV4-2 and TRBJ2-3; TRBD2 matches at 8 bases. The V gene's germline CDR1 is LGHNA and CDR2 YNFKEQ. Trimming at V came to 2 bases and at J to 4 bases, leaving 8 bases not matched to a gene. This CDR3 contains 16 residues. CDR3 sequence: CASSQNRAGGADTQYF. The CDR3 DNA sequence: TGTGCCAGCAGCCAAAACAGGGCCGGGGGGGCAGATACGCAGTATTTT.

V gene TRBV6-2 or TRBV6-3 combines with J gene TRBJ1-5; D is undetermined. This CDR3 contains 18 residues. V was shortened by 8 bases and J by 0 bases, with 23 bases between the two germline ends. CDR1 and CDR2 (germline): MNHEY, SVGEGT. The CDR3 sequence is CASCCRQSLADSNQPQHF. Here the CDR3 DNA reads TGTGCCAGCTGTTGCCGGCAGTCCTTAGCCGATAGCAATCAGCCCCAGCATTTT.

The rearrangement links TRBV7-2 to TRBJ2-3; D may be TRBD1 (6 bases). Germline V gene data show CDR1 as SGHTA and CDR2 as FQGNSA. There are 14 residues in the CDR3. V was clipped by 5 bases and J by 4 bases, with 13 bases between them. The CDR3 bases are TGTGCCAGCAGCGTTACAGGGAACCCAGATACGCAGTATTTT. Translation gives CASSVTGNPDTQYF. Full variable domain (rest looked up from reference TRBV7-2 and TRBJ2-3): GAGVSQSPSNKVTEKGKDVELRCDPISGHTALYWYRQSLGQGLEFLIYFQGNSAPDKSGLPSDRFSAERTGGSVSTLTIQRTQQEDSAVYLCASSVTGNPDTQYFGPGTRLTVL.

The chain is built from TRBV19 and TRBJ2-6; tentatively, D is TRBD1 or TRBD2 (7 bases each). The germline CDR1 and CDR2 sequences are LNHDA and SQIVND (reference sequence). V was pared by 7 bases and J by 0 bases, with 25 bases between. The CDR3 is 20 residues long. The CDR3 protein is CASTLRRPGGVFSGANVLTF. The DNA of the CDR3 is TGTGCCAGTACCCTCAGGAGGCCAGGGGGGGTTTTCTCTGGGGCCAACGTCCTGACTTTC. Looking up the rest from reference TRBV19 and TRBJ2-6 gives the full variable domain: DGGITQSPKYLFRKEGQNVTLSCEQNLNHDAMYWYRQDPGQGLRLIYYSQIVNDFQKGDIAEGYSVSREKKESFPLTVTSAQKNPTAFYLCASTLRRPGGVFSGANVLTFGAGSRLTVL.

The V gene is TRBV18, the J gene TRBJ2-1; weak D call: TRBD2 (6 bases). Germline V gene lookup returns CDR1 KGHSH and CDR2 LQKENI. This CDR3 has 13 amino acids. V was pared by 6 bases and J by 2 bases, with 8 bases between. CDR3: CASSVAAYNEQFF. CDR3 DNA sequence: TGTGCCAGCTCTGTAGCGGCCTACAATGAGCAGTTCTTC.

This chain joins TRBV7-9 and TRBJ1-2; D not certain. This CDR3 spans 13 amino acids. The V gene lost 3 bases and the J gene lost 2 bases, with 7 bases spanning the gap. Germline assignment: CDR1 SEHNR and CDR2 FQNEAQ (reference sequence). This CDR3 reads CASSFSQNYGYTF. The CDR3 DNA reads as TGTGCCAGCAGCTTTAGTCAAAACTATGGCTACACCTTC.

In this sample, this clone turned up once. The chain employs TRBV18 and TRBJ1-5, with a possible D match to TRBD1 (6 bases). In germline, CDR1 is KGHSH, CDR2 LQKENI. The V gene lost 0 bases and the J gene lost 5 bases, with 11 bases spanning the gap. The CDR3 length is 15 residues. In nucleotides, the CDR3 is TGTGCCAGCTCACCACCGGGGGGGGGCGATCAGCCCCAGCATTTT. Translation: CASSPPGGGDQPQHF. Full variable domain (rest looked up from reference TRBV18 and TRBJ1-5): NAGVMQNPRHLVRRRGQEARLRCSPMKGHSHVYWYRQLPEEGLKFMVYLQKENIIDESGMPKERFSAEFPKEGPSILRIQQVVRGDSAAYFCASSPPGGGDQPQHFGDGTRLSIL.

The chain recombines TRBV29-1 with TRBJ2-3; TRBD2 agrees at 8 bases. Germline V gene lookup returns CDR1 SQVTM and CDR2 ANQGSEA. V dropped 4 bases and J dropped 1; count of bases not matched to a gene: 1. This CDR3 is 13 amino acids long. CDR3 loop: CSVVLAGTDTQYF. The CDR3 DNA reads TGCAGCGTTGTACTAGCGGGCACAGATACGCAGTATTTT.

This chain joins TRBV12-5 and TRBJ2-3, with D unresolved. Germline CDR1 and CDR2: LGHNT and FRNRAP. With 4 bases removed from V and 3 bases from J, the gap between germline ends came to 5 bases. The CDR3 length is 12 residues. As DNA, the CDR3 is TGTGCTAGTGGTTCCCTAACAGATACGCAGTATTTT. Its translation: CASGSLTDTQYF.

The chain is built from TRBV10-3 and TRBJ2-5, with D perhaps given as TRBD1 or TRBD2 (5 bases each). The CDR3 spans 13 residues. V lost 7 bases, J lost 5 bases, and 14 bases lay in between. Germline CDR1 and CDR2: ENHRY and SYGVKD. CDR3: CAIKRTGGETQYF. The CDR3 region has the DNA TGTGCCATCAAACGCACAGGCGGGGAGACCCAGTACTTC.

The chain joins TRBV9 to TRBJ2-3; 10 nucleotides line up with TRBD1. In germline, CDR1 is SGDLS, CDR2 YYNGEE. The CDR3 extends over 16 amino acids. The ends lost 4 bases at V and 4 bases at J; junction bases unmatched: 9. CDR3 bases: TGTGCCAGCAGCCCGCGACAGGGGGCTCTCTCAGATACGCAGTATTTT. This encodes CASSPRQGALSDTQYF.

This clone was seen only a few times. This chain links TRBV18 with TRBJ2-7, with TRBD1 as a possible D gene (6 bases). CDR3 length equals 15 residues. The germline gives CDR1 KGHSH, CDR2 LQKENI. V shed 0 bases and J shed 3 bases, with 12 bases lying between them. CDR3 nucleotides: TGTGCCAGCTCACCACCGGCGACAGGAGTCTACGAGCAGTACTTC. Amino acids: CASSPPATGVYEQYF.

V and J are TRBV18 and TRBJ1-4; no reliable D call. Germline CDR1 and CDR2: KGHSH and LQKENI. V was pared by 4 bases and J by 7 bases, with 10 bases between. The length of the CDR3 is 13 residues. In nucleotides, the CDR3 is TGTGCCAGCTCACAGGGAGTTTCTGAAAAACTGTTTTTT. It translates to CASSQGVSEKLFF.

This chain joins TRBV4-2 and TRBJ1-2; perhaps TRBD1 as D (5 bases). The V and J ends lost 0 bases and 1 base respectively, with 12 bases between them. Germline CDR1 LGHNA, CDR2 YNFKEQ. The CDR3 is 16 amino acids. CDR3 coding DNA: TGTGCCAGCAGCCAAGATCGGGGGGAAATTAACTATGGCTACACCTTC. Protein product: CASSQDRGEINYGYTF.

This rearrangement joins TRBV24-1 to TRBJ2-3; 14 bases agree with TRBD2. The junction had 4 bases not matched to a gene; V was cut back by 3 bases and J by 0 bases. The length of the CDR3 is 18 residues. Germline assignment: CDR1 KGHDR and CDR2 SFDVKD. The CDR3 DNA sequence: TGTGCCACCAGTGATCCCGGGACTAGCGGGGGTAGCACAGATACGCAGTATTTT. Its protein is CATSDPGTSGGSTDTQYF.

This clone was seen a handful of times. The chain couples TRBV7-8 to TRBJ2-1, with D perhaps matching TRBD2 (6 bases). Trimming stripped 2 bases from V and 7 bases from J, with 15 bases between. This CDR3 has 15 residues. Per the germline V gene, CDR1 is SGHVS and CDR2 is FQNEAQ. The CDR3 nucleotides are TGTGCCAGCAGCTTATACGGGAGCCGAAGAAATGAGCAGTTCTTC. It yields the protein CASSLYGSRRNEQFF.